A selection of T cell receptor beta chains follows, all from one sample in a study of T-cell reconstitution after alpha-beta-depleted transplantation in children. TCRdb used MiXCR to reprocess the PCR reads, holding one entry per CDR3 protein. The sample has about 580,000 distinct CDR3 sequences, roughly 24% seen once. This material consisted of PBMCs, mostly from graft donor cells, taken 360 days after TCRalphabeta/CD19-depleted stem cell transplant. The receptors come from a boy in the first two years of life who had a stem cell transplant for acute myeloid leukemia, so the T cells may come from the graft donor. The CDR3 runs from the conserved cysteine through the conserved F or W. The D gene is left open where the match is weak. Clone size appears in some rows only: once, few, many, or a class for an expanded clone.

clone_size: -
d_call: -
v_call: TRBV2
j_call: TRBJ2-7
cdr3_aa: CASSEGAANSYEQYF
cdr3_nt: TGTGCCAGCAGTGAGGGGGCAGCCAACTCCTACGAGCAGTACTTC

clone_size: many
d_call: TRBD1
v_call: TRBV12-3/TRBV12-4
j_call: TRBJ1-5
cdr3_aa: CASSAGTAGNQPQHF
cdr3_nt: TGTGCCAGCAGTGCCGGGACAGCTGGCAATCAGCCCCAGCATTTT

clone_size: many
d_call: -
v_call: TRBV20-1
j_call: TRBJ2-1
cdr3_aa: CSAGKYNEQFF
cdr3_nt: TGCAGTGCAGGCAAATACAATGAGCAGTTCTTC

clone_size: many
d_call: -
v_call: TRBV29-1
j_call: TRBJ1-1
cdr3_aa: CSVRRLDRQLEAFF
cdr3_nt: TGCAGCGTCAGACGATTGGACAGACAGCTTGAAGCTTTCTTT

clone_size: few
d_call: -
v_call: TRBV12-3/TRBV12-4
j_call: TRBJ1-6
cdr3_aa: CASRLTSSYNSPLHF
cdr3_nt: TGTGCCAGCAGACTAACCAGCTCCTATAATTCACCCCTCCACTTT

clone_size: -
d_call: -
v_call: TRBV2
j_call: TRBJ2-1
cdr3_aa: CASSVNNRVLDEQFF
cdr3_nt: TGTGCCAGCAGTGTTAACAACAGGGTTTTGGATGAGCAGTTCTTC

clone_size: few
d_call: -
v_call: TRBV5-6
j_call: TRBJ2-5
cdr3_aa: CASSSEGGLKETQYF
cdr3_nt: TGTGCCAGCAGCTCGGAAGGGGGTTTGAAGGAGACCCAGTACTTC

clone_size: many
d_call: -
v_call: TRBV20-1
j_call: TRBJ2-5
cdr3_aa: CSARGAQETQYF
cdr3_nt: TGCAGTGCTAGAGGGGCCCAAGAGACCCAGTACTTC

clone_size: -
d_call: -
v_call: TRBV12-3/TRBV12-4
j_call: TRBJ1-6
cdr3_aa: CASSLYQGLSPLHF
cdr3_nt: TGTGCCAGCAGTTTATATCAGGGGTTATCACCCCTCCACTTT

clone_size: few
d_call: TRBD2
v_call: TRBV5-4
j_call: TRBJ2-1
cdr3_aa: CANERGGLDGTVEQFF
cdr3_nt: TGTGCCAACGAGCGGGGGGGCCTTGATGGAACTGTTGAGCAGTTCTTC

clone_size: few
d_call: -
v_call: TRBV20-1
j_call: TRBJ2-5
cdr3_aa: CSARDLGHLQETQYF
cdr3_nt: TGCAGTGCTAGAGATCTGGGGCACCTCCAAGAGACCCAGTACTTC

clone_size: -
d_call: -
v_call: TRBV12-3/TRBV12-4
j_call: TRBJ1-1
cdr3_aa: CASSWGPEAFF
cdr3_nt: TGTGCCAGCAGTTGGGGTCCTGAAGCTTTCTTT

clone_size: many
d_call: TRBD1
v_call: TRBV29-1
j_call: TRBJ1-2
cdr3_aa: CSVGDRVGGYTF
cdr3_nt: TGCAGCGTTGGGGACAGGGTTGGTGGCTACACCTTC

clone_size: few
d_call: -
v_call: TRBV20-1
j_call: TRBJ1-4
cdr3_aa: CSASGSRGNEKLFF
cdr3_nt: TGCAGTGCTAGCGGCTCGAGGGGCAATGAAAAACTGTTTTTT

clone_size: -
d_call: -
v_call: TRBV29-1
j_call: TRBJ2-3
cdr3_aa: CSVEGLVRDTQYF
cdr3_nt: TGCAGCGTTGAAGGTTTGGTCCGAGATACGCAGTATTTT

clone_size: -
d_call: -
v_call: TRBV20-1
j_call: TRBJ1-1
cdr3_aa: CSANRNTEAFF
cdr3_nt: TGCAGTGCTAATAGGAACACTGAAGCTTTCTTT

clone_size: many
d_call: TRBD1
v_call: TRBV7-3
j_call: TRBJ2-1
cdr3_aa: CASSLTGQGSYNEQFF
cdr3_nt: TGTGCCAGCAGCTTAACTGGACAGGGTTCCTACAATGAGCAGTTCTTC

clone_size: many
d_call: TRBD2
v_call: TRBV29-1
j_call: TRBJ2-1
cdr3_aa: CSVVGTSGAYNEQFF
cdr3_nt: TGCAGCGTTGTGGGGACTAGCGGGGCCTACAATGAGCAGTTCTTC

clone_size: -
d_call: -
v_call: TRBV7-6
j_call: TRBJ2-5
cdr3_aa: CASSLAPGTRSGPRETQYF
cdr3_nt: TGTGCCAGCAGCTTAGCACCAGGAACTCGTTCGGGCCCAAGGGAGACCCAGTACTTC

clone_size: many
d_call: -
v_call: TRBV5-1
j_call: TRBJ2-1
cdr3_aa: CASSLAYEQFF
cdr3_nt: TGTGCCAGCAGCTTAGCCTATGAGCAGTTCTTC

clone_size: -
d_call: -
v_call: TRBV6-1
j_call: TRBJ2-3
cdr3_aa: CAIGVSTPPYTQYF
cdr3_nt: TGTGCCATCGGGGTGTCCACCCCCCCGTATACGCAGTATTTT

clone_size: few
d_call: -
v_call: TRBV15
j_call: TRBJ2-7
cdr3_aa: CATSRDHKGAYEQYF
cdr3_nt: TGTGCCACCAGCAGAGATCACAAAGGAGCCTACGAGCAGTACTTC

clone_size: -
d_call: TRBD2
v_call: TRBV20-1
j_call: TRBJ2-2
cdr3_aa: CSATPRRLAGENTGELFF
cdr3_nt: TGCAGTGCCACCCCTCGGAGGCTAGCGGGGGAAAACACCGGGGAGCTGTTTTTT

clone_size: -
d_call: -
v_call: TRBV5-8
j_call: TRBJ2-2
cdr3_aa: CASSLLTNTGELFF
cdr3_nt: TGTGCCAGCAGCCTCCTGACGAACACCGGGGAGCTGTTTTTT

clone_size: -
d_call: -
v_call: TRBV20-1
j_call: TRBJ2-1
cdr3_aa: CSARDPGAANEQFF
cdr3_nt: TGCAGTGCTAGAGATCCGGGCGCGGCCAATGAGCAGTTCTTC

clone_size: many
d_call: -
v_call: TRBV7-2
j_call: TRBJ2-1
cdr3_aa: CASSPDRLVYEQFF
cdr3_nt: TGTGCCAGCAGCCCCGACCGACTAGTCTATGAGCAGTTCTTC

clone_size: few
d_call: TRBD2
v_call: TRBV29-1
j_call: TRBJ2-1
cdr3_aa: CSVAGGGRNEQFF
cdr3_nt: TGCAGCGTTGCGGGGGGGGGAAGGAATGAGCAGTTCTTC